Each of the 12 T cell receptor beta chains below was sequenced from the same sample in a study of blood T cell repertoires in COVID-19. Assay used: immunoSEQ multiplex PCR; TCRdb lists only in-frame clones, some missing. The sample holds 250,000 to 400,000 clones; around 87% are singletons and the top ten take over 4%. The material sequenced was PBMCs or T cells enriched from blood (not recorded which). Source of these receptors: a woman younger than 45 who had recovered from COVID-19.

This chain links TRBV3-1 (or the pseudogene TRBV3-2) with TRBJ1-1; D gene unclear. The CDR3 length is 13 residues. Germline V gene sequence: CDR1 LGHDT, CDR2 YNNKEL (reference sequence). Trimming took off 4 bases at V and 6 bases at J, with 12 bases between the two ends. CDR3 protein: CASSPDPAAEAFF. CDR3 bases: TGTGCCAGCAGCCCCGATCCGGCGGCTGAAGCTTTCTTT.

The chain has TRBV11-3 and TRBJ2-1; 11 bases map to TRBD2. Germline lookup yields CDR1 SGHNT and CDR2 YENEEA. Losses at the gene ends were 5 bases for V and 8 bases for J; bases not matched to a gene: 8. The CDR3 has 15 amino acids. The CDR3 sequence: CASSTRLAGIHEQFF. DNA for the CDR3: TGTGCCAGCAGCACCCGACTAGCGGGGATACATGAGCAGTTCTTC.

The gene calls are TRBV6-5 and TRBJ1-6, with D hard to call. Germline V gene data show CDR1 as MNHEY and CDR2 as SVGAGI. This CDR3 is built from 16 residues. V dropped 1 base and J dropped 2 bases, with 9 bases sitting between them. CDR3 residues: CASSYYFETYNSPLHF. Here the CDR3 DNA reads TGTGCCAGCAGTTACTACTTTGAGACCTATAATTCACCCCTCCACTTT.

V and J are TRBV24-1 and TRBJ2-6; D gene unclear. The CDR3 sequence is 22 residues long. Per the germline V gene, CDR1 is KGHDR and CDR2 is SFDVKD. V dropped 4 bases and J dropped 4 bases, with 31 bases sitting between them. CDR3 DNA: TGTGCCACCAGTGACCACCTATTCAAAAGCTCCAATCATCGAATAGGGGCCAACGTCCTGACTTTC. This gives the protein CATSDHLFKSSNHRIGANVLTF.

In DNA form, the CDR3 reads TGTGCCAGCAGTTACTCAGGCAGGGGGCACACCGGGGAGCTGTTTTTT. This codes for CASSYSGRGHTGELFF. The V gene is TRBV6-5, the J gene TRBJ2-2; 8 bases fit TRBD1. The V gene end was trimmed by 0 bases and the J gene end by 3 bases; junction bases not matched to a gene: 3. Germline lookup yields CDR1 MNHEY and CDR2 SVGAGI. The CDR3 has 16 residues.

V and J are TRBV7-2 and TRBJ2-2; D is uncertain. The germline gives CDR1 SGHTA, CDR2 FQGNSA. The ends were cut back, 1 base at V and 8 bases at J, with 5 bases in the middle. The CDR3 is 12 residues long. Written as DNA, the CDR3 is TGTGCCAGCAGCTTAGGTCGGGGGGAGCTGTTTTTT. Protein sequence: CASSLGRGELFF.

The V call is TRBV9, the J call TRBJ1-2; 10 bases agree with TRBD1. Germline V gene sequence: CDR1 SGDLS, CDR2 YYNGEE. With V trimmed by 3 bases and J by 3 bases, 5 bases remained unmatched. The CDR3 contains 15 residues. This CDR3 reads CASSDDRGLDYGYTF. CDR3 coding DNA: TGTGCCAGCAGCGACGACAGGGGGCTGGACTATGGCTACACCTTC.

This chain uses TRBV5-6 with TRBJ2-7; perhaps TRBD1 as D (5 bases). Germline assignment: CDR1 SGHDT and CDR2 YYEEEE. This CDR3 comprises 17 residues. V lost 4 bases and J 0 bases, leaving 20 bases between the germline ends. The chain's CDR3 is CASSAYRISDRSYEQYF. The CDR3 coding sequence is TGTGCCAGCAGCGCATACAGGATCTCAGACCGCTCCTACGAGCAGTACTTC. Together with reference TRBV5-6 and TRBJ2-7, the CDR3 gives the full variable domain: DAGVTQSPTHLIKTRGQQVTLRCSPKSGHDTVSWYQQALGQGPQFIFQYYEEEERQRGNFPDRFSGHQFPNYSSELNVNALLLGDSALYLCASSAYRISDRSYEQYFGPGTRLTVT.

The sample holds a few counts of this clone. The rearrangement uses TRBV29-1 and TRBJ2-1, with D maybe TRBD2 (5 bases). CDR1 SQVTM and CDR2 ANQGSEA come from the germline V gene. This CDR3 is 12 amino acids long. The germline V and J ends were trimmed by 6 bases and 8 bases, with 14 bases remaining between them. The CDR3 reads CSVPVEGDEQFF. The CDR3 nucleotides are TGCAGCGTCCCAGTAGAGGGCGATGAGCAGTTCTTC.

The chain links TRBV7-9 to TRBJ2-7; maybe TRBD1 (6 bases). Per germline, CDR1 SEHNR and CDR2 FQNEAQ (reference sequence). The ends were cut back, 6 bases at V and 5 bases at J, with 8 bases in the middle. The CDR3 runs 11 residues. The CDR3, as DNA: TGTGCCAGCAGTAGGACAGACGAGCAGTACTTC. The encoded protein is CASSRTDEQYF.

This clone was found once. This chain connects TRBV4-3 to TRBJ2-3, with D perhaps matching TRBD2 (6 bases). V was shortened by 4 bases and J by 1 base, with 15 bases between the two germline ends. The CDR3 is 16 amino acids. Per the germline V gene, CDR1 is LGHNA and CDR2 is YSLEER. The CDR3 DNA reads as TGCGCCAGCAGCCTCGAATGGGTAGCGGGCACAGATACGCAGTATTTT. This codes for CASSLEWVAGTDTQYF.

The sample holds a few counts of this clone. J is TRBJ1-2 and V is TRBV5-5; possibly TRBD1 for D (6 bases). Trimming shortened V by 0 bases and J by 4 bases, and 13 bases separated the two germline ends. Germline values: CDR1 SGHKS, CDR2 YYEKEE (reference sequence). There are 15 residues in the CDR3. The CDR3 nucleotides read TGTGCCAGCAGCTTGGGACGCGGGGGCGTCTATGGCTACACCTTC. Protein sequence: CASSLGRGGVYGYTF. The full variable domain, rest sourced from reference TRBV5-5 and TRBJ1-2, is DAGVTQSPTHLIKTRGQQVTLRCSPISGHKSVSWYQQVLGQGPQFIFQYYEKEERGRGNFPDRFSARQFPNYSSELNVNALLLGDSALYLCASSLGRGGVYGYTFGSGTRLTVV.